This record covers a single TCR beta chain. Its antigen target is currently unknown. Base quality data are lacking; no much larger clone is found one base away. Reading the germline V gene gives CDR1 SGDLS and CDR2 YYNGEE. The V and J ends are trimmed by 4 bases and 0 bases, leaving 11 bases between them. Including cysteine and phenylalanine, the CDR3 has 14 amino acids. CDR3 DNA only is kept here, 42 bases in frame from base 1. Instrument used: Illumina HiSeq 1500. TCRdb reprocessed the public reads (quality trimming at Q25 with fastp, clone calling with MiXCR) and kept in-frame beta chains. All rows with the same CDR3 protein become a single entry with the most common DNA and genes. In all, the sample holds approximately 290,000 distinct CDR3 sequences, and under 30% of those were seen once. Together, the top ten hold about 14% of the sample. The sample is drawn from a study of T cell repertoires in cytomegalovirus infection (dated by TCRdb to about 2019). Regarding the complete study: Donor HLA type was relevant to the analysis, because carriage of CMV infection together with the matching HLA type was indicated by public TCR beta signatures.

What the research found in general, with its limitations: In both this cohort and an independent cohort of some 370 donors, the cumulative frequency of public TCR beta family members distinguished carriers of CMV infection plus the relevant HLA type. The ex vivo response was dominated by HLA-C-restricted CMV-specific TCR beta clonotypes, and the single most frequent clonotype in two of eight donors was supplied by these HLA-C-restricted clonotypes.

Input material: PBMCs. The clonotype was recovered from a human donor in good health (CMV status not recorded). Some clones in this sample may be carry-over from other donors' samples. The V and J genes are TRBV9 and TRBJ2-7; no confident D gene assignment can be made. The CDR3 sequence is CASSPAGVSYEQYF. The nucleotide sequence is given as TGTGCCAGCAGCCCAGCAGGTGTCTCCTACGAGCAGTACTTC.